One and the same sample provided the 22 T cell receptor beta chains below, sequenced in a study of brain T cells in children with intractable seizures (dated by TCRdb to the early 2020s). The library relied on the immunoSEQ multiplex PCR assay. In TCRdb, the immuneACCESS table is reduced to in-frame sequences with V and J assigned. These tables do not hold every clone; where another copy was compared, an unresolved V gene accounts for under half, and the others remain unexplained. This sample is represented by a few hundred thousand clones; about 94% of them were singletons. The leading ten clones occupy about 5.8% of the sample. This specimen's time point label, per the study, means: blood from clinic visit 5 months post-surgery; TSC patient then seizure free. This material consisted of peripheral blood, taken 4 to 6 months after surgery. These receptors all come from a boy under two years old with tuberous sclerosis and intractable seizures.

This clone has only one observation. The V and J genes are TRBV28 and TRBJ2-7; D possibly corresponds to TRBD1 (6 bases). Germline CDR1 and CDR2: MDHEN and SYDVKM. This CDR3 comprises 15 residues. Trimming stripped 6 bases from V and 2 bases from J, with 17 bases between. The CDR3, as DNA: TGTGCCAGCAGCAGAGAGCGGACAGTTCCCTACGAGCAGTACTTC. As protein: CASSRERTVPYEQYF.

The rearrangement links TRBV11-3 to TRBJ1-3, with D unresolved. Trimming pared 1 base from V and 4 bases from J, leaving 14 bases between. Germline V gene sequence: CDR1 SGHNT, CDR2 YENEEA. CDR3 length equals 16 residues. In DNA, the CDR3 is TGTGCCAGCAGCTTAGTGGGGATCCGGATAGGAAACACCATATATTTT. Translated, it gives CASSLVGIRIGNTIYF. Full variable domain (missing parts from reference TRBV11-3 and TRBJ1-3): EAGVVQSPRYKIIEKKQPVAFWCNPISGHNTLYWYLQNLGQGPELLIRYENEEAVDDSQLPKDRFSAERLKGVDSTLKIQPAELGDSAVYLCASSLVGIRIGNTIYFGEGSWLTVV.

This chain links TRBV5-6 with TRBJ2-1; D may be TRBD1 (5 bases). The CDR3 covers 15 residues. Trimming cost V 5 bases and J 0 bases, with 12 bases left between them. CDR1 and CDR2 from the germline V gene are SGHDT and YYEEEE. The CDR3 here is CASSLGQGSYNEQFF. CDR3 in DNA: TGTGCCAGCAGTCTCGGGCAGGGCTCCTACAATGAGCAGTTCTTC.

The chain has TRBV24-1 and TRBJ1-2, with a possible D match to TRBD1 (6 bases). The CDR3 loop spans 13 amino acids. V gave up 5 bases and J gave up 5 bases, with 11 bases separating them. Germline-derived CDR1 and CDR2 are KGHDR and SFDVKD. The CDR3: CATSATGIYGYTF. In DNA, the CDR3 is TGTGCCACCAGTGCTACAGGGATTTATGGCTACACCTTC.

The CDR3 DNA follows: TGTGCCAGTAGTCGGTCGGAGTTCAATCAGCCCCAGCATTTT. It yields the protein CASSRSEFNQPQHF. This chain uses TRBV19 with TRBJ1-5; D gene uncertain. Germline V gene sequence: CDR1 LNHDA, CDR2 SQIVND (reference sequence). This CDR3 region has 14 residues. V was pared by 5 bases and J by 3 bases, with 11 bases between.

This chain joins TRBV20-1 and TRBJ2-1; D may be TRBD1 (6 bases). Germline assignment: CDR1 DFQATT and CDR2 SNEGSKA (reference sequence). The V and J ends lost 3 bases and 6 bases respectively, with 18 bases between them. CDR3 length: 15 amino acids. As DNA, the CDR3 is TGCAGTGCTAGTATTACAGGGCCTCTTTCCAATGAGCAGTTCTTC. This encodes CSASITGPLSNEQFF.

CDR3 DNA sequence: TGTGCCAGCAGCTTGGCAGGGGTGGACGAGCAGTACTTC. Translation gives CASSLAGVDEQYF. This chain joins TRBV5-4 and TRBJ2-7; perhaps TRBD1 as D (6 bases). The CDR3 is 13 residues long. Germline lookup yields CDR1 SGHNT and CDR2 YYREEE (reference sequence). The V gene lost 0 bases and the J gene lost 5 bases, with 9 bases spanning the gap. Full variable domain (outside the CDR3, taken from reference TRBV5-4 and TRBJ2-7): ETGVTQSPTHLIKTRGQQVTLRCSSQSGHNTVSWYQQALGQGPQFIFQYYREEENGRGNFPPRFSGLQFPNYSSELNVNALELDDSALYLCASSLAGVDEQYFGPGTRLTVT.

The chain joins TRBV2 to TRBJ2-5; possible D gene TRBD2, 5 bases. V was trimmed by 4 bases and J by 2 bases, leaving 17 bases between them. CDR1 SNHLY and CDR2 FYNNEI come from the germline V gene. This CDR3 region has 16 residues. The CDR3 region is CASSGAFSRGQETQYF. CDR3 DNA: TGTGCCAGCAGTGGTGCTTTTTCTAGAGGGCAAGAGACCCAGTACTTC.

CDR3 bases: TGTGCCAGCAGCCCCCTAGCGGGAGCGATGTTCGGGGATACGCAGTATTTT. Translated, it gives CASSPLAGAMFGDTQYF. The gene calls are TRBV7-2 and TRBJ2-3; 10 positions agree with TRBD2. V shed 5 bases, J shed 6 bases, and the junction held 14 bases outside the gene matches. The CDR3 totals 17 residues. Germline CDR1 SGHTA, CDR2 FQGNSA.

This clone appeared a few times. The gene calls are TRBV7-8 and TRBJ2-7; D gene ambiguous. The CDR3 extends over 17 amino acids. The germline V gene encodes CDR1 SGHVS and CDR2 FQNEAQ. The germline V and J ends were trimmed by 2 bases and 2 bases, with 19 bases remaining between them. The CDR3 bases are TGTGCCAGCAGCTTAATTTTCTTGGCAGGAGTGGCCTACGAGCAGTACTTC. Its protein product is CASSLIFLAGVAYEQYF.

This CDR3 reads CASSQVGANYGYTF. The CDR3, as DNA: TGTGCCAGCAGCCAAGTGGGAGCCAACTATGGCTACACCTTC. V gene TRBV4-2 combines with J gene TRBJ1-2; D gene unclear. V was pared by 1 base and J by 2 bases, with 8 bases between. Germline V CDR1 and CDR2: LGHNA, YNFKEQ. CDR3 length: 14 residues.

The chain combines TRBV5-1 with TRBJ2-7; D is unresolved. Germline-derived CDR1 and CDR2 are SGHRS and YFSETQ. Trimming cost V 1 base and J 5 bases, with 13 bases left between them. The CDR3 loop spans 14 amino acids. The CDR3 loop is CASSLSSRRDEQYF. For the CDR3, the DNA is TGCGCCAGCAGCTTGTCCAGCAGACGGGACGAGCAGTACTTC.

The rearrangement links TRBV30 to TRBJ2-7; D unclear. Germline CDR1 and CDR2: GTSNPN and SVGIG (reference sequence). The V and J ends lost 0 bases and 7 bases respectively, with 13 bases between them. The CDR3 runs 13 residues. CDR3 region: CAWSVQQPTEQYF. For the CDR3, the DNA is TGTGCCTGGAGTGTGCAACAGCCTACGGAGCAGTACTTC.

The rearrangement links TRBV18 to TRBJ2-5, with 9 bases identical to TRBD2. Germline-derived CDR1 and CDR2 are KGHSH and LQKENI. The CDR3 contains 15 residues. V was clipped by 3 bases and J by 2 bases; unmatched bases: 4. This CDR3 is CASSPLAGPQETQYF. Here the CDR3 DNA reads TGTGCCAGCTCACCCCTAGCGGGACCACAAGAGACCCAGTACTTC.

This chain joins TRBV6-6 and TRBJ2-2, with 9 bases identical to TRBD1. The CDR3 has 18 residues. V was pared by 5 bases and J by 3 bases, with 13 bases of the junction left unmatched. The germline CDR1 and CDR2 sequences are MNHNY and SVGAGI (reference sequence). DNA for the CDR3: TGTGCCAGCAGTCACGTCCTAATCCGGGACAGGGACACCGGGGAGCTGTTTTTT. Protein: CASSHVLIRDRDTGELFF.

This rearrangement joins TRBV4-1 to TRBJ2-1; D call uncertain. The CDR3 covers 15 residues. Germline assignment: CDR1 MGHRA and CDR2 YSYEKL. With 2 bases removed from V and 0 bases from J, the gap between germline ends came to 8 bases. CDR3 coding DNA: TGCGCCAGCAGCCAACTGGGAATCTCCTACAATGAGCAGTTCTTC. Its translation is CASSQLGISYNEQFF.

This clone was recorded once. The chain has TRBV18 and TRBJ1-2; 8 nucleotides align to TRBD1. V shed 3 bases, J shed 3 bases, and the junction held 9 bases outside the gene matches. The CDR3 is 16 residues long. The V gene's germline CDR1 is KGHSH and CDR2 LQKENI. This chain's CDR3 is CASSPSPGGVYYGYTF. In nucleotides, the CDR3 is TGTGCCAGCTCACCCAGTCCAGGGGGCGTTTACTATGGCTACACCTTC.

Only one count was recorded for this clone. The J gene is TRBJ1-6, the V gene TRBV5-1; D might be TRBD1 (6 bases). The length of the CDR3 is 16 residues. V lost 3 bases and J lost 9, with 19 bases in between. CDR1 is SGHRS, CDR2 YFSETQ, per germline. The CDR3 bases are TGCGCCAGCAGCTGGACCGGGACAATTGAGAGTTCACCCCTCCACTTT. This sequence encodes CASSWTGTIESSPLHF.

A single count supports this clone. V is TRBV4-2 and J is TRBJ2-5, with 9 bases matching TRBD2. The germline gives CDR1 LGHNA, CDR2 YNFKEQ. V lost 1 base, J lost 1 base, and 10 bases stayed unmatched. The CDR3 has 18 amino acids. This CDR3 reads CASSQVPFGGGVQETQYF. The CDR3 nucleotides read TGTGCCAGCAGCCAAGTTCCGTTTGGCGGGGGGGTCCAAGAGACCCAGTACTTC.

On this clone itself: At one end the junction does not follow the germline gene, possibly because of a read error. The CDR3 DNA sequence: TGTGCCACCAGCCGGGGGGCTCTCTTC. This translates into CATSRGALF. The chain recombines TRBV15 with TRBJ2-1, with a weak D call TRBD2 (7 bases). Germline V gene sequence: CDR1 LNHNV, CDR2 YYDKDF (reference sequence). This CDR3 spans 9 amino acids.

The rearrangement links TRBV5-1 to TRBJ2-3; D is ambiguous. There are 11 residues in the CDR3. Germline V gene lookup returns CDR1 SGHRS and CDR2 YFSETQ. The V gene lost 5 bases and the J gene lost 3 bases, with 4 bases spanning the gap. The CDR3 sequence: CASRVTDTQYF. The CDR3 DNA reads as TGCGCCAGCAGGGTAACAGATACGCAGTATTTT.

The chain is built from TRBV5-1 and TRBJ2-4; D uncertain. Germline V gene sequence: CDR1 SGHRS, CDR2 YFSETQ. The V and J ends lost 0 bases and 4 bases respectively, with 11 bases between them. This CDR3 spans 15 amino acids. Here the CDR3 reads CASSLVNPAKNIQYF. The CDR3 DNA follows: TGCGCCAGCAGCTTGGTAAATCCAGCGAAAAACATTCAGTACTTC.